What follows are 31 T cell receptor beta chains derived from one specimen sequenced in a study of blood T cell dynamics during melanoma immunotherapy. The protocol was immunoSEQ multiplex PCR, while the TCRdb copy is restricted to in-frame clones and leaves out a portion. The table records fewer than 9,500 clones, 81% of them present only once. Time point noted: week 3, after first cycle of checkpoint inhibitor. Sequences were derived from blood, sampled from a patient treated with checkpoint blockade. The receptors stem from a human donor with melanoma.

V gene TRBV30 combines with J gene TRBJ1-6; possible D gene TRBD1, 6 bases. This CDR3 has 14 amino acids. V was cut by 5 bases and J by 9 bases, with 17 bases left in between. Germline values: CDR1 GTSNPN, CDR2 SVGIG (reference sequence). As DNA, the CDR3 is TGTGCCTGGCCAAGGGGGGTTTCGGGTTCACCCCTCCACTTT. Translation gives CAWPRGVSGSPLHF.

This clone was detected only once. V usage is TRBV7-8 and J usage is TRBJ2-3, with D uncertain. From germline, CDR1 is SGHVS and CDR2 FQNEAQ. CDR3 length: 14 residues. V shed 2 bases and J shed 5 bases, with 11 bases lying between them. The CDR3 nucleotides are TGTGCCAGCAGCTTAAGGTGGAGTGAAGATACGCAGTATTTT. Translated, it gives CASSLRWSEDTQYF.

This clone was detected only a few times. The chain joins TRBV18 to TRBJ1-4; D gene unclear. Germline V gene lookup returns CDR1 KGHSH and CDR2 LQKENI. With 2 bases removed from V and 3 bases from J, the gap between germline ends came to 7 bases. The CDR3 length is 14 residues. CDR3 region: CASSPSAANEKLFF. The CDR3, as DNA: TGTGCCAGCTCACCAAGTGCGGCTAATGAAAAACTGTTTTTT.

The chain carries TRBV30 and TRBJ1-1; D remains unclear. Between the trimmed V and J ends, which lost 1 base and 0 bases, there was a span of 3 bases. Germline values: CDR1 GTSNPN, CDR2 SVGIG (reference sequence). The CDR3 sequence is 12 residues long. This chain's CDR3 is CAWSGMNTEAFF. The CDR3 DNA is TGTGCCTGGAGTGGGATGAACACTGAAGCTTTCTTT.

The genes are TRBV6-1 and TRBJ1-2; maybe TRBD1 (5 bases). With 2 bases removed from V and 7 bases from J, the gap between germline ends came to 11 bases. This CDR3 has 13 residues. CDR1 is MNHNS and CDR2 is SASEGT in the germline V gene. The CDR3 DNA reads as TGTGCCAGCAGTGAAAATCCAGGGTCTGGCTACACCTTC. The encoded protein is CASSENPGSGYTF.

This sequence joins TRBV5-1 and TRBJ2-7; 12 bases match TRBD1. Germline V gene lookup returns CDR1 SGHRS and CDR2 YFSETQ. CDR3 size: 17 residues. V lost 5 bases to trimming and J lost 7 bases; unmatched junction nucleotides: 16. The CDR3 coding sequence is TGCGCCAGCAGTCCTACTCCGTCGGGACAGGGGGCGCGAGAGCAGTACTTC. Its translation is CASSPTPSGQGAREQYF.

J is TRBJ2-1 and V is TRBV5-4; 9 nucleotides align to TRBD1. CDR3 length: 15 residues. Germline V gene lookup returns CDR1 SGHNT and CDR2 YYREEE (reference sequence). V gave up 5 bases and J gave up 3 bases; unmatched junction bases: 6. The CDR3 DNA sequence: TGTGCCAGCAGGCTCCCGGGACAGGGCTACAATGAGCAGTTCTTC. Protein sequence: CASRLPGQGYNEQFF. Full variable domain (missing parts from reference TRBV5-4 and TRBJ2-1): ETGVTQSPTHLIKTRGQQVTLRCSSQSGHNTVSWYQQALGQGPQFIFQYYREEENGRGNFPPRFSGLQFPNYSSELNVNALELDDSALYLCASRLPGQGYNEQFFGPGTRLTVL.

The chain is built from TRBV27 and TRBJ2-2; D is unresolved. Trimming cost V 3 bases and J 6 bases, with 8 bases left between them. CDR1 is MNHEY and CDR2 is SMNVEV in the germline V gene (reference sequence). The CDR3 spans 13 residues. CDR3: CASSFLMSGELFF. The CDR3 nucleotides read TGTGCCAGCAGTTTTCTCATGTCCGGGGAGCTGTTTTTT.

The chain has TRBV5-1 and TRBJ2-3; either TRBD1 or TRBD2 may supply D (5 bases each). The CDR3 has 15 amino acids. In germline, CDR1 is SGHRS, CDR2 YFSETQ. With 4 bases removed from V and 2 bases from J, the gap between germline ends came to 14 bases. The chain's CDR3 is CASSPRGYSTDTQYF. The DNA for the CDR3 is TGCGCCAGCAGCCCCCGGGGCTACTCCACAGATACGCAGTATTTT.

The chain joins TRBV27 to TRBJ2-3; maybe TRBD1 (6 bases). The V and J ends lost 3 bases and 4 bases respectively, with 11 bases between them. Germline V gene data show CDR1 as MNHEY and CDR2 as SMNVEV (reference sequence). The CDR3 is made up of 14 amino acids. CDR3 sequence (DNA): TGTGCCAGCAGTTTGGGCAGGGGTCCAGATACGCAGTATTTT. Protein product: CASSLGRGPDTQYF.

The CDR3 DNA sequence: TGTGCCAGCAGTTTTGGTGGATGGGAGACCCAGTACTTC. Translation gives CASSFGGWETQYF. V and J are TRBV28 and TRBJ2-5; D not certain. Germline CDR1 reads MDHEN; CDR2 reads SYDVKM. V lost 3 bases, J lost 5 bases, and 10 bases lay in between. CDR3 size: 13 residues.

V usage is TRBV5-1 and J usage is TRBJ2-1; 8 bases agree with TRBD2. This CDR3 has 14 amino acids. Germline CDR1 reads SGHRS; CDR2 reads YFSETQ. Unmatched junction bases numbered 6, after V lost 4 bases and J lost 6 bases. CDR3 nucleotide sequence: TGCGCCAGCAGCGTCGGGACTAGTGGCAATGAGCAGTTCTTC. It encodes CASSVGTSGNEQFF.

The chain employs TRBV4-1 and TRBJ2-1; D perhaps matches TRBD2 (7 bases). Germline loops: CDR1 MGHRA, CDR2 YSYEKL. This CDR3 has 16 residues. Between the trimmed V and J ends, which lost 1 base and 8 bases, there was a span of 18 bases. The CDR3 sequence is CASSQVPGGPMYEQFF. The CDR3 DNA is TGCGCCAGCAGCCAAGTCCCCGGGGGGCCTATGTATGAGCAGTTCTTC.

This chain uses TRBV30 with TRBJ2-2; the D gene is possibly TRBD1 (6 bases). The germline V gene encodes CDR1 GTSNPN and CDR2 SVGIG (reference sequence). This CDR3 contains 12 residues. V lost 8 bases, J lost 4 bases, and 11 bases lay in between. CDR3 DNA: TGTGCCAATGACAGGACCACCGGGGAGCTGTTTTTT. It encodes CANDRTTGELFF. The full variable domain, rest sourced from reference TRBV30 and TRBJ2-2, is SQTIHQWPATLVQPVGSPLSLECTVEGTSNPNLYWYRQAAGRGLQLLFYSVGIGQISSEVPQNLSASRPQDRQFILSSKKLLLSDSGFYLCANDRTTGELFFGEGSRLTVL.

The genes are TRBV5-4 and TRBJ1-2, with D uncertain. The CDR3 runs to 13 residues. Germline V CDR1 and CDR2: SGHNT, YYREEE (reference sequence). V shed 5 bases and J shed 3 bases, with 11 bases lying between them. CDR3 region: CASSLTRYYGYTF. The CDR3 DNA reads as TGTGCCAGCAGTCTTACGCGGTACTATGGCTACACCTTC. Using reference TRBV5-4 and TRBJ1-2 for the parts outside the CDR3, the full variable domain is ETGVTQSPTHLIKTRGQQVTLRCSSQSGHNTVSWYQQALGQGPQFIFQYYREEENGRGNFPPRFSGLQFPNYSSELNVNALELDDSALYLCASSLTRYYGYTFGSGTRLTVV.

The rearrangement links TRBV6-1 to TRBJ1-5; D unclear. V was trimmed by 8 bases and J by 1 base, leaving 15 bases between them. The CDR3 runs to 15 residues. Germline values: CDR1 MNHNS, CDR2 SASEGT. This chain's CDR3 is CASGSGSVSNQPQHF. CDR3 DNA sequence: TGTGCCAGCGGGAGCGGCAGCGTAAGCAATCAGCCCCAGCATTTT.

The chain carries TRBV6-5 and TRBJ1-5; unclear D gene. Trimming shortened V by 2 bases and J by 5 bases, and 7 bases separated the two germline ends. The CDR3 totals 13 residues. Germline CDR1 is MNHEY and CDR2 is SVGAGI. CDR3 residues: CASSYPGYQPQHF. The CDR3 DNA sequence: TGTGCCAGCAGTTACCCGGGGTATCAGCCCCAGCATTTT.

This chain joins TRBV11-2 and TRBJ2-1; TRBD2 agrees at 9 bases. This CDR3 has 15 residues. Unmatched junction bases numbered 6, after V lost 1 base and J lost 8 bases. CDR1 is SGHAT and CDR2 is FQNNGV in the germline V gene. CDR3 coding DNA: TGTGCCAGCAGCTTAGTGGCGGGGGGGCGGTATGAGCAGTTCTTC. Translating it yields CASSLVAGGRYEQFF. Full variable domain (outside the CDR3, taken from reference TRBV11-2 and TRBJ2-1): EAGVAQSPRYKIIEKRQSVAFWCNPISGHATLYWYQQILGQGPKLLIQFQNNGVVDDSQLPKDRFSAERLKGVDSTLKIQPAKLEDSAVYLCASSLVAGGRYEQFFGPGTRLTVL.

In this sample, this clone turned up a few times. The V call is TRBV7-2, the J call TRBJ2-5; 8 nucleotides line up with TRBD1. The V gene end was trimmed by 1 base and the J gene end by 2 bases; junction bases not matched to a gene: 3. Germline CDR1 is SGHTA and CDR2 is FQGNSA. This CDR3 is 15 amino acids long. In DNA form, the CDR3 reads TGTGCCAGCAGCTTAGTGGACAGGGCACAAGAGACCCAGTACTTC. Translation gives CASSLVDRAQETQYF.

A remark on this clone: Other DNA sequences within the sample encode an identical CDR3. V and J are TRBV4-1 and TRBJ2-7; possible D gene TRBD2, 5 bases. The CDR3 has 15 residues. Germline V gene lookup returns CDR1 MGHRA and CDR2 YSYEKL. V shed 3 bases and J shed 5 bases, with 17 bases lying between them. CDR3 protein: CASSQEAVDYNEQYF. CDR3 in DNA: TGCGCCAGCAGCCAGGAAGCAGTAGACTATAACGAGCAGTACTTC.

In DNA, the CDR3 is TGCGCCAGCAGTTCAGGTGCGGGCGAGCAGTACTTC. It translates to CASSSGAGEQYF. The chain has TRBV10-1 and TRBJ2-5; D possibly corresponds to TRBD2 (5 bases). The J call is doubtful: the DNA matches TRBJ2-7 better. This CDR3 spans 12 amino acids. From germline, CDR1 is WNHNN and CDR2 SYGVQD (reference sequence).

V gene TRBV6-1 combines with J gene TRBJ1-5; tentatively, D is TRBD1 (6 bases). Germline V gene data show CDR1 as MNHNS and CDR2 as SASEGT. There are 14 residues in the CDR3. V lost 6 bases and J 4 bases, leaving 13 bases between the germline ends. The CDR3 spells CASRPGTKNQPQHF. The CDR3 nucleotides are TGTGCCAGCAGGCCCGGGACAAAGAATCAGCCCCAGCATTTT.

The chain joins TRBV19 to TRBJ1-1, with D maybe TRBD1 (6 bases). V dropped 1 base and J dropped 1 base, with 7 bases sitting between them. The CDR3 runs 14 residues. CDR1 and CDR2 (germline): LNHDA, SQIVND (reference sequence). The CDR3 protein is CASSIAGENTEAFF. As DNA, the CDR3 is TGTGCCAGTAGTATAGCAGGGGAGAACACTGAAGCTTTCTTT.

This clone was found a few times. The chain has TRBV2 and TRBJ1-6; the D is unclear. The CDR3 runs 12 residues. The V gene's germline CDR1 is SNHLY and CDR2 FYNNEI. With 7 bases removed from V and 10 bases from J, the gap between germline ends came to 11 bases. The CDR3, as DNA: TGTGCCAGCAAGACCGGGGAATCACCCCTCCACTTT. Its translation: CASKTGESPLHF.

The DNA for the CDR3 is TGTGCCAGCAGCTCGCAAGCGAGCTCCTATAATTCACCCCTCCACTTT. This translates into CASSSQASSYNSPLHF. The chain is built from TRBV7-3 and TRBJ1-6, with D unresolved. The V and J ends lost 4 bases and 0 bases respectively, with 10 bases between them. The CDR3 has 16 amino acids. Germline values: CDR1 SGHTA, CDR2 FQGTGA.

V gene TRBV9 combines with J gene TRBJ1-2; D is perhaps TRBD1 (6 bases). The CDR3 is made up of 14 amino acids. Germline values: CDR1 SGDLS, CDR2 YYNGEE. V lost 0 bases and J 8 bases, leaving 14 bases between the germline ends. The CDR3 loop is CASSVEYRAGGYTF. The CDR3 DNA reads TGTGCCAGCAGCGTAGAGTACAGGGCAGGCGGCTACACCTTC.

This clone has only a few counts. This chain connects TRBV7-9 to TRBJ1-4; perhaps TRBD1 as D (5 bases). Trimming took 5 bases from V and 1 from J, leaving 11 bases between them. CDR3 size: 15 residues. Germline V gene data show CDR1 as SEHNR and CDR2 as FQNEAQ (reference sequence). CDR3 bases: TGTGCCAGCAGCCCCGAAGACAGAACTAATGAAAAACTGTTTTTT. Amino acids: CASSPEDRTNEKLFF.

This clone turned up a few times. The rearrangement links TRBV6-1 to TRBJ2-7; D gene ambiguous. CDR1 is MNHNS and CDR2 is SASEGT in the germline V gene. This CDR3 spans 14 amino acids. V dropped 4 bases and J dropped 2 bases, with 12 bases sitting between them. CDR3 sequence reads: CASSVPGSAYEQYF. The CDR3 DNA is TGTGCCAGCAGTGTACCGGGCTCAGCCTACGAGCAGTACTTC.

The chain has TRBV5-1 and TRBJ2-4; the match to TRBD1 covers 10 bases. The CDR3 loop spans 14 amino acids. CDR1 and CDR2 from the germline V gene are SGHRS and YFSETQ. V shed 5 bases and J 9 bases; nucleotides not matched to a gene: 8. The CDR3 bases are TGCGCCAGCAGTCAAGATGGGACAGGGGCCATTCAGTACTTC. It is translated as CASSQDGTGAIQYF.

The gene calls are TRBV6-5 and TRBJ1-2; D not certain. The CDR3 consists of 15 residues. In germline, CDR1 is MNHEY, CDR2 SVGAGI. V dropped 2 bases and J dropped 1 base, with 11 bases sitting between them. In DNA form, the CDR3 reads TGTGCCAGCAGTTACCTGGCAGAGGATAACTATGGCTACACCTTC. Amino acids: CASSYLAEDNYGYTF.

CDR3 bases: TGTGCCTGGAGTGTACAAGGGGGCGGCACTGAAGCTTTCTTT. This encodes CAWSVQGGGTEAFF. The genes are TRBV30 and TRBJ1-1; 7 bases align to TRBD1. The germline V gene has CDR1 GTSNPN and CDR2 SVGIG (reference sequence). The V segment lost 0 bases and the J segment 4 bases; nucleotides outside the gene matches: 5. This CDR3 has 14 residues.